In this sample, the clone carrying this T cell receptor (beta chain) turned up a few times. This entry is derived from a study of TIL therapy for anti-PD-1-resistant metastatic lung cancer. Time point noted: pre-treatment sample, taken before nivolumab and TIL therapy. Sequencing used immunoSEQ v3. Libraries were prepared by immunoSEQ multiplex PCR; TCRdb keeps only in-frame clonotypes and omits some of them. This table has 50,000 or so clones, less than 80% appearing once. Here the sequenced sample was blood, taken at baseline. This sequence was found in a woman aged 30 to 85 with non-small cell lung cancer.

The CDR3 DNA reads as TGCGCCAGCAGTTTTGACAGGCCCAATGGCTACACCTTC. This codes for CASSFDRPNGYTF. The chain combines TRBV10-2 with TRBJ1-2; a weak D match, TRBD1 (6 bases). Germline V gene lookup returns CDR1 WSHSY and CDR2 SAAADI. The CDR3 loop spans 13 amino acids. V lost 5 bases and J 6 bases, leaving 13 bases between the germline ends.